One sample yielded the 3 T cell receptor beta chains listed below, sequenced in a study of OX40 agonist ivuxolimab in advanced cancers. Repertoires were generated with immunoSEQ multiplex PCR, while TCRdb's copy carries only in-frame clones and drops some. The sample lists 100,000 to 150,000 clones; just under 95% were seen once. Sequences were derived from CD4+ or CD8+ T cells sorted from blood, sampled in a trial of the OX40 agonist ivuxolimab. These TCRs come from an adult with an advanced solid tumor such as melanoma, head and neck, liver or kidney cancer.

The CDR3 nucleotides are TGCGCCAGCAGCTTGGGCCCTAGCGGGAGCCTGGATACGCAGTATTTT. Protein: CASSLGPSGSLDTQYF. The rearrangement links TRBV5-1 to TRBJ2-3; 10 nucleotides agree with TRBD2. The CDR3 covers 16 residues. The V gene end was trimmed by 0 bases and the J gene end by 6 bases; junction bases not matched to a gene: 7. Germline V gives CDR1 SGHRS, CDR2 YFSETQ.

The chain has TRBV18 and TRBJ2-5, with 12 bases that match TRBD2. The length of the CDR3 is 17 residues. Per the germline V gene, CDR1 is KGHSH and CDR2 is LQKENI. The V segment lost 3 bases and the J segment 0 bases; nucleotides outside the gene matches: 5. The CDR3 nucleotides read TGTGCCAGCTCACCTGGACTAGCGGGGACGTACCAAGAGACCCAGTACTTC. This codes for CASSPGLAGTYQETQYF.

This rearrangement joins TRBV28 to TRBJ1-2, with D uncertain. This CDR3 spans 12 amino acids. V was pared by 2 bases and J by 6 bases, with 7 bases between. Germline CDR1 and CDR2: MDHEN and SYDVKM. CDR3 coding DNA: TGTGCCAGCAGTTTACGGACCCATGGCTACACCTTC. This gives the protein CASSLRTHGYTF.